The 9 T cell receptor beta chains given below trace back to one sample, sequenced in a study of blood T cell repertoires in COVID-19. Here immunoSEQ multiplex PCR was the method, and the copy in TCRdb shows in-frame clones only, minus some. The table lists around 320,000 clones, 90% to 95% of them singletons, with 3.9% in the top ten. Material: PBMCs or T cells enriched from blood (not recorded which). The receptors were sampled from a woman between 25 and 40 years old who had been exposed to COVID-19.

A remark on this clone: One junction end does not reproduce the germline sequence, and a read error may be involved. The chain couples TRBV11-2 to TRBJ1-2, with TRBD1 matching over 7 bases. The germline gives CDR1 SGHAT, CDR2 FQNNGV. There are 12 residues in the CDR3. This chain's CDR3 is CASSPWGQLFFF. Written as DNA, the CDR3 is TGTGCCAGCAGCCCGTGGGGACAGCTCTTCTTCTTC.

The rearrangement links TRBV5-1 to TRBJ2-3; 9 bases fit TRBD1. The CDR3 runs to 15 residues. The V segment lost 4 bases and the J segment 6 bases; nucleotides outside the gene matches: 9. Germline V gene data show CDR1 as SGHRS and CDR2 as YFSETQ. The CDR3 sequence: CASSTRTGVADTQYF. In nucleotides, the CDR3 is TGCGCCAGCAGCACCAGGACAGGGGTAGCGGATACGCAGTATTTT.

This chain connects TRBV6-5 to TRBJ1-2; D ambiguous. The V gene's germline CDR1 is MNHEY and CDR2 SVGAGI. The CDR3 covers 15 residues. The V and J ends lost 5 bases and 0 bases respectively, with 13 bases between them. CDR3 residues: CASSTTLKANYGYTF. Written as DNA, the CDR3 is TGTGCCAGCAGTACCACACTAAAAGCTAACTATGGCTACACCTTC.

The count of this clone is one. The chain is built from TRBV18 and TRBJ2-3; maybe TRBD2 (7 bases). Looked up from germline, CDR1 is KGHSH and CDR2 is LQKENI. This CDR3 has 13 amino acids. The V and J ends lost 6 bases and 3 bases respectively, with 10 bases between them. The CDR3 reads CASSAGATDTQYF. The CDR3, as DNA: TGTGCCAGCTCTGCGGGGGCAACAGATACGCAGTATTTT. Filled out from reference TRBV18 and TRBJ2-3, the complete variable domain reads NAGVMQNPRHLVRRRGQEARLRCSPMKGHSHVYWYRQLPEEGLKFMVYLQKENIIDESGMPKERFSAEFPKEGPSILRIQQVVRGDSAAYFCASSAGATDTQYFGPGTRLTVL.

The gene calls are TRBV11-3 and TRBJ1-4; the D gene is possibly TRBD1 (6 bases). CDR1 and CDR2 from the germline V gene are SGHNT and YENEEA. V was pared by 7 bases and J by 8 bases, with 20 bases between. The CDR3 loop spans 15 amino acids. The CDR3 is CASILPLYRDEKLFF. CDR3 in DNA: TGTGCCAGCATTCTACCTTTGTACAGGGACGAAAAACTGTTTTTT.

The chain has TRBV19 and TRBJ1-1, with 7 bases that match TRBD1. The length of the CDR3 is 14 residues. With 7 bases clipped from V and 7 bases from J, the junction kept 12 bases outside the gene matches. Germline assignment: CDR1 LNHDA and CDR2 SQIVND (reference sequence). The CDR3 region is CASTLRGRQGEAFF. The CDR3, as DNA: TGTGCCAGTACTCTTAGGGGGCGTCAGGGTGAAGCTTTCTTT.

CDR3 sequence reads: CATSRADRTYEQYF. DNA for the CDR3: TGTGCCACCTCCAGAGCGGACAGAACCTACGAGCAGTACTTC. V gene TRBV6-5 combines with J gene TRBJ2-7; D perhaps matches TRBD1 (6 bases). In germline, CDR1 is MNHEY, CDR2 SVGAGI. Trimming removed 10 bases from V and 2 bases from J, with 18 bases in between. The CDR3 covers 14 residues.

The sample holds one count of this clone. CDR3 bases: TGTGCCAGCAGTTTATCGGTTGGGAGCGGCTACACCTTC. Encoded protein: CASSLSVGSGYTF. The V call is TRBV27, the J call TRBJ1-2; D ambiguous. Germline-derived CDR1 and CDR2 are MNHEY and SMNVEV (reference sequence). This CDR3 is built from 13 residues. V was pared by 0 bases and J by 8 bases, with 10 bases between.

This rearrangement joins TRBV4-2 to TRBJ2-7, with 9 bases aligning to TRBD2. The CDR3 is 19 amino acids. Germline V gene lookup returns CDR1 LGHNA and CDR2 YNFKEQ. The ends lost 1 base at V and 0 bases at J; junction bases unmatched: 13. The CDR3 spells CASSQAALAGGYFSYEQYF. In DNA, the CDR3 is TGTGCCAGCAGCCAAGCGGCACTTGCGGGGGGGTACTTCTCCTACGAGCAGTACTTC.